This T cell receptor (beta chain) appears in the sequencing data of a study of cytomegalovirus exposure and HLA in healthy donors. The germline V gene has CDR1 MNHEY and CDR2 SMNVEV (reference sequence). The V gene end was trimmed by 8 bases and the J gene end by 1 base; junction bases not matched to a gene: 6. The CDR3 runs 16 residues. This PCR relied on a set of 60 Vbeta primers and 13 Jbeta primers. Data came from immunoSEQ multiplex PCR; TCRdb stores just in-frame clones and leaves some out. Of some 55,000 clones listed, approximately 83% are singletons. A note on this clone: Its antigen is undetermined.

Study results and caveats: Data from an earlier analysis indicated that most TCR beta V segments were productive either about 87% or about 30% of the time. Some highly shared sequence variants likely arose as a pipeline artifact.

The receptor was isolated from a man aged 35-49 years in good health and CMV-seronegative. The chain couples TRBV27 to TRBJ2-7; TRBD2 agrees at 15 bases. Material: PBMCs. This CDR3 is CASGRTSGGASYEQYF. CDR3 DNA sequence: TGTGCCAGCGGTAGGACTAGCGGGGGGGCGTCCTACGAGCAGTACTTC.